Below are 28 T cell receptor beta chains sequenced from a single sample in a study of shared clonotypes between healthy human individuals. Some clones are missing from TCRdb's copy, which holds only in-frame ones; the method was immunoSEQ multiplex PCR. Of roughly 640,000 clones listed, 74% are singletons. The sequenced sample consisted of memory CD4+ T cells sorted from blood. Subset described: CD45RA-negative fraction. Receptor source: a woman between 25 and 40 years old in good health.

This chain links TRBV6-1 with TRBJ1-1, with D unclear. Trimming took 2 bases from V and 7 from J, leaving 14 bases between them. The CDR3 runs 14 residues. CDR1 is MNHNS, CDR2 SASEGT, per germline. The CDR3 protein is CASSESNGQLEAFF. The CDR3 nucleotides are TGTGCCAGCAGTGAATCGAACGGGCAGCTTGAAGCTTTCTTT.

This clone was observed a few times. The V call is TRBV5-1, the J call TRBJ1-4, with a tentative D call TRBD1 (5 bases). Between the trimmed V and J ends, which lost 0 bases and 8 bases, there was a span of 11 bases. CDR1 and CDR2 (germline): SGHRS, YFSETQ. CDR3 length equals 14 residues. The CDR3 nucleotides read TGCGCCAGCAGCTTGGGGACACGGGGGGAAAAACTGTTTTTT. This gives the protein CASSLGTRGEKLFF. Based on the CDR3 plus reference TRBV5-1 and TRBJ1-4, the full variable domain is KAGVTQTPRYLIKTRGQQVTLSCSPISGHRSVSWYQQTPGQGLQFLFEYFSETQRNKGNFPGRFSGRQFSNSRSEMNVSTLELGDSALYLCASSLGTRGEKLFFGSGTQLSVL.

This chain links TRBV10-2 with TRBJ2-7; D call uncertain. With 7 bases removed from V and 3 bases from J, the gap between germline ends came to 13 bases. In germline, CDR1 is WSHSY, CDR2 SAAADI. The CDR3 has 13 amino acids. The CDR3 loop reads CASMGSMNYEQYF. Written as DNA, the CDR3 is TGCGCCAGCATGGGCAGCATGAACTACGAGCAGTACTTC.

The chain uses TRBV7-9 and TRBJ2-7; D may correspond to TRBD1 or TRBD2 (7 bases each). The V and J ends lost 5 bases and 3 bases respectively, with 20 bases between them. This CDR3 has 16 residues. Germline-derived CDR1 and CDR2 are SEHNR and FQNEAQ (reference sequence). The CDR3 region has the DNA TGTGCCAGCAGCCCTAGGGGGCAGGGAGGGGACTACGAGCAGTACTTC. Amino acid sequence: CASSPRGQGGDYEQYF. Based on the CDR3 plus reference TRBV7-9 and TRBJ2-7, the full variable domain is DTGVSQNPRHKITKRGQNVTFRCDPISEHNRLYWYRQTLGQGPEFLTYFQNEAQLEKSRLLSDRFSAERPKGSFSTLEIQRTEQGDSAMYLCASSPRGQGGDYEQYFGPGTRLTVT.

The gene calls are TRBV28 and TRBJ1-2; D gene uncertain. V was trimmed by 6 bases and J by 0 bases, leaving 14 bases between them. Germline V CDR1 and CDR2: MDHEN, SYDVKM. The CDR3 consists of 15 residues. CDR3 amino acids: CASRSAPPSNYGYTF. The CDR3 DNA follows: TGTGCCAGCAGATCCGCTCCGCCGTCTAACTATGGCTACACCTTC.

This chain joins TRBV27 and TRBJ2-1; 10 bases agree with TRBD2. Germline CDR1 MNHEY, CDR2 SMNVEV (reference sequence). V shed 0 bases and J 6 bases; nucleotides not matched to a gene: 2. The CDR3 totals 15 residues. CDR3 sequence reads: CASSLSRLAGNEQFF. CDR3 sequence (DNA): TGTGCCAGCAGTTTATCGAGACTAGCGGGCAATGAGCAGTTCTTC.

The chain couples TRBV19 to TRBJ2-1, with 10 bases aligning to TRBD1. Germline CDR1 and CDR2: LNHDA and SQIVND (reference sequence). The CDR3 runs to 15 residues. Trimming at V came to 3 bases and at J to 5 bases, leaving 4 bases not matched to a gene. In nucleotides, the CDR3 is TGTGCCAGTAGTATCAAGGGACAGGGGCACAATGAGCAGTTCTTC. Protein product: CASSIKGQGHNEQFF.

This chain links TRBV14 with TRBJ2-7; D is possibly TRBD1 (6 bases). From germline, CDR1 is SGHDN and CDR2 FVKESK. V was clipped by 3 bases and J by 6 bases, with 12 bases between them. This CDR3 is built from 13 residues. The CDR3 region has the DNA TGTGCCAGCAGCCAGCAGGACAGCGGCGAGCAGTACTTC. This codes for CASSQQDSGEQYF.

The chain is built from TRBV5-6 and TRBJ2-1; 9 bases fit TRBD2. The CDR3 is made up of 15 amino acids. Germline V gene lookup returns CDR1 SGHDT and CDR2 YYEEEE. With 1 base clipped from V and 6 bases from J, the junction kept 5 bases outside the gene matches. The CDR3 bases are TGTGCCAGCAGCTTGCGAGCTAGCGGGGTCAATGAGCAGTTCTTC. Encoded protein: CASSLRASGVNEQFF.

V gene TRBV11-2 combines with J gene TRBJ2-7; a possible D gene is TRBD1 (5 bases). Looked up from germline, CDR1 is SGHAT and CDR2 is FQNNGV. The CDR3 totals 14 residues. V lost 1 base and J 7 bases, leaving 14 bases between the germline ends. CDR3 residues: CASSLVTRKGEQYF. CDR3 sequence (DNA): TGTGCCAGCAGCTTAGTCACCCGGAAGGGGGAGCAGTACTTC.

This clone was counted a single time. V gene TRBV5-1 combines with J gene TRBJ1-2, with unresolved D. The length of the CDR3 is 15 residues. V was shortened by 0 bases and J by 3 bases, with 12 bases between the two germline ends. Germline assignment: CDR1 SGHRS and CDR2 YFSETQ. The CDR3 nucleotides are TGCGCCAGCAGCTTGGGTGCCGGCTTGGACTATGGCTACACCTTC. Its translation: CASSLGAGLDYGYTF.

This clone was counted a few times. V is TRBV7-9 and J is TRBJ1-2; D is ambiguous. This CDR3 has 13 amino acids. V lost 6 bases and J 5 bases, leaving 13 bases between the germline ends. Looked up from germline, CDR1 is SEHNR and CDR2 is FQNEAQ (reference sequence). This CDR3 reads CASRDPAIYGYTF. Here the CDR3 DNA reads TGTGCCAGCAGAGACCCGGCTATTTATGGCTACACCTTC.

This clone was seen only a few times. The gene calls are TRBV6-1 and TRBJ2-1, with TRBD2 matching over 14 bases. Germline-derived CDR1 and CDR2 are MNHNS and SASEGT. The CDR3 extends over 15 amino acids. Trimming took 5 bases from V and 6 from J; bases not matched to a gene: 3. CDR3 nucleotide sequence: TGTGCCAGCAGTAGAGGGACTAGCGGGAGCAATGAGCAGTTCTTC. Translated: CASSRGTSGSNEQFF.

The chain links TRBV5-1 to TRBJ2-3, with D perhaps matching TRBD2 (5 bases). CDR1 SGHRS and CDR2 YFSETQ come from the germline V gene. The CDR3 consists of 16 residues. The germline V and J ends were trimmed by 0 bases and 1 base, with 12 bases remaining between them. The CDR3 sequence: CASSLGSAGGTDTQYF. DNA of the CDR3: TGCGCCAGCAGCTTGGGAAGTGCCGGGGGCACAGATACGCAGTATTTT.

The chain carries TRBV5-1 and TRBJ2-7, with D perhaps matching TRBD2 (6 bases). CDR3 length: 15 residues. V was cut by 0 bases and J by 5 bases, with 15 bases left in between. From germline, CDR1 is SGHRS and CDR2 YFSETQ. The CDR3 DNA reads as TGCGCCAGCAGCTTGGTTGCGGGACTCGGCGACGAGCAGTACTTC. Protein sequence: CASSLVAGLGDEQYF.

CDR3 amino acids: CASSRDRGAFNYGYTF. CDR3 sequence (DNA): TGTGCCAGCAGTCGGGACAGGGGGGCTTTTAACTATGGCTACACCTTC. The rearrangement links TRBV28 to TRBJ1-2; 11 nucleotides align to TRBD1. CDR1 MDHEN and CDR2 SYDVKM come from the germline V gene. With 5 bases clipped from V and 1 base from J, the junction kept 6 bases outside the gene matches. The CDR3 length is 16 residues.

The CDR3 protein is CASSEALGLGFLAGIETQYF. CDR3 DNA: TGTGCCAGCAGTGAAGCGTTAGGATTGGGGTTCCTAGCGGGTATCGAGACCCAGTACTTC. The chain employs TRBV6-1 and TRBJ2-5; TRBD2 matches at 8 bases. Germline V lookup: CDR1 MNHNS, CDR2 SASEGT. The CDR3 has 20 amino acids. V lost 0 bases and J lost 5; bases outside the gene matches: 20.

The sample holds a few counts of this clone. V usage is TRBV2 and J usage is TRBJ1-1; no reliable D call. Per the germline V gene, CDR1 is SNHLY and CDR2 is FYNNEI. Trimming cost V 3 bases and J 3 bases, with 11 bases left between them. This CDR3 has 14 residues. Written as DNA, the CDR3 is TGTGCCAGCAGTGAGGTTCTACTCGACACTGAAGCTTTCTTT. It translates to CASSEVLLDTEAFF.

This rearrangement joins TRBV5-5 to TRBJ2-7, with D possibly matching TRBD2 (5 bases). Trimming stripped 7 bases from V and 4 bases from J, with 18 bases between. The CDR3 is 14 amino acids. CDR1 is SGHKS, CDR2 YYEKEE, per germline (reference sequence). DNA for the CDR3: TGTGCCAGCCAAAAGGCGGGTCTACAATACGAGCAGTACTTC. It specifies CASQKAGLQYEQYF.

The table lists this clone with a few counts. V gene TRBV6-1 combines with J gene TRBJ1-5; D not certain. The CDR3 has 14 residues. Trimming shortened V by 4 bases and J by 4 bases, and 11 bases separated the two germline ends. Germline CDR1 and CDR2: MNHNS and SASEGT. CDR3 region: CASSGVDGNQPQHF. The CDR3 nucleotides are TGTGCCAGCAGTGGAGTCGACGGGAATCAGCCCCAGCATTTT.

This clone appeared a single time. The CDR3 DNA reads as TGCGCCAGCAGTGAGGTAGCGGTCTACAATGAGCAGTTCTTC. The encoded protein is CASSEVAVYNEQFF. This chain links TRBV10-2 with TRBJ2-1, with D maybe TRBD2 (6 bases). The CDR3 sequence is 14 residues long. The germline CDR1 and CDR2 sequences are WSHSY and SAAADI. The V end was cut by 2 bases, the J end by 3 bases, with 8 bases between.

This clone turned up a few times. A much larger clone differs from this one at a single base, so this may be a read error. Different DNA sequences within this sample yield the same CDR3. The DNA for the CDR3 is TGCGCCAGCAGCTTGGGGACAGCCGGAAACACCATATATTTT. It encodes CASSLGTAGNTIYF. The chain combines TRBV5-1 with TRBJ1-3; D perhaps matches TRBD1 (6 bases). The V end was cut by 0 bases, the J end by 4 bases, with 8 bases between. The germline CDR1 and CDR2 sequences are SGHRS and YFSETQ. The CDR3 is made up of 14 amino acids. Complete variable domain (other parts from reference TRBV5-1 and TRBJ1-3): KAGVTQTPRYLIKTRGQQVTLSCSPISGHRSVSWYQQTPGQGLQFLFEYFSETQRNKGNFPGRFSGRQFSNSRSEMNVSTLELGDSALYLCASSLGTAGNTIYFGEGSWLTVV.

This chain uses TRBV27 with TRBJ2-1; D remains unclear. V shed 6 bases and J shed 5 bases, with 17 bases lying between them. The V gene's germline CDR1 is MNHEY and CDR2 SMNVEV (reference sequence). The CDR3 covers 15 residues. CDR3: CASRLGALRDNEQFF. As DNA, the CDR3 is TGTGCCAGCAGGCTCGGCGCTCTTCGAGACAATGAGCAGTTCTTC.

The chain uses TRBV5-4 and TRBJ1-2; the D gene is possibly TRBD1 (6 bases). The CDR3 has 14 amino acids. V was trimmed by 3 bases and J by 8 bases, leaving 17 bases between them. CDR1 SGHNT and CDR2 YYREEE come from the germline V gene (reference sequence). The CDR3 nucleotides read TGTGCCAGCAGCTCCTCAGGGGACCGCGTGGGCTACACCTTC. This sequence encodes CASSSSGDRVGYTF.

This chain connects TRBV25-1 to TRBJ1-2, with 10 positions matching TRBD1. CDR1 is MGHDK, CDR2 SYGVNS, per germline. J was trimmed by 10 bases and V by 1 base; bases with no gene match: 6. The CDR3 extends over 14 amino acids. This CDR3 reads CASSESDRGEAYTF. Here the CDR3 DNA reads TGTGCCAGCAGTGAATCGGACAGGGGGGAGGCCTACACCTTC.

Concerning this clone itself: Given a far larger clone just one base away, this is likely a sequencing read error. This same CDR3 is encoded by further DNA sequences in the sample. This chain's CDR3 is CASSQQETQYF. The DNA for the CDR3 is TGTGCCAGCAGCCAACAAGAGACCCAGTACTTC. V is TRBV5-4 and J is TRBJ2-5; D call uncertain. The V gene's germline CDR1 is SGHNT and CDR2 YYREEE (reference sequence). With 4 bases removed from V and 2 bases from J, the gap between germline ends came to 3 bases. The CDR3 runs to 11 residues.

This chain connects TRBV19 to TRBJ2-3; 8 nucleotides line up with TRBD2. There are 14 residues in the CDR3. Germline V gene sequence: CDR1 LNHDA, CDR2 SQIVND (reference sequence). Trimming cost V 6 bases and J 6 bases; bases outside gene matches: 8. The CDR3 region is CASRRLAGLDTQYF. As DNA, the CDR3 is TGTGCCAGTAGACGGCTAGCGGGCCTGGATACGCAGTATTTT.

This clone was counted many times. This chain connects TRBV7-9 to TRBJ2-1, with D hard to call. V lost 0 bases to trimming and J lost 8 bases, with 20 bases between them. Germline V gene data show CDR1 as SEHNR and CDR2 as FQNEAQ (reference sequence). The CDR3 sequence is 17 residues long. The chain's CDR3 is CASSLAGYYEPQHEQFF. The CDR3 coding sequence is TGTGCCAGCAGCTTAGCGGGGTACTACGAGCCACAGCATGAGCAGTTCTTC. The full variable domain, its missing parts supplied by reference TRBV7-9 and TRBJ2-1, is DTGVSQNPRHKITKRGQNVTFRCDPISEHNRLYWYRQTLGQGPEFLTYFQNEAQLEKSRLLSDRFSAERPKGSFSTLEIQRTEQGDSAMYLCASSLAGYYEPQHEQFFGPGTRLTVL.